Each of the 30 T cell receptor beta chains below was sequenced from the same sample in a study of beta chain features in type 1 diabetes. Expressed TCRB transcripts were sequenced after all isolated RNA was converted to cDNA. Produced via immunoSEQ multiplex PCR; TCRdb's table is partial and in-frame only. Counted here are about 390,000 clones, about 10% occurring once; the ten biggest clones make up roughly 0.6%. For these TCRs, the target antigens are not known. The study, taken as a whole, reports: TCRB CDR3s from Type 1 diabetes patients were moderately but significantly shorter in all four CD4+ subsets.

Sequenced: central memory CD4+ T cells from blood. These TCRs come from a man younger than 40 with type 1 diabetes.

The chain recombines TRBV5-4 with TRBJ2-5; D remains ambiguous. V lost 5 bases and J lost 0, with 14 bases in between. CDR3 length: 15 amino acids. Germline CDR1 SGHNT, CDR2 YYREEE (reference sequence). The CDR3 reads CASSRKEADQETQYF. CDR3 nucleotide sequence: TGTGCCAGCAGTCGAAAGGAAGCCGACCAAGAGACCCAGTACTTC.

This clone was seen a handful of times. The chain has TRBV2 and TRBJ2-3, with a possible D match to TRBD2 (5 bases). The CDR3 has 17 amino acids. The germline gives CDR1 SNHLY, CDR2 FYNNEI. V was cut by 1 base and J by 1 base, with 15 bases left in between. The CDR3 DNA is TGTGCCAGCAGTGAAGAAAGTGTCGGAGCGGGCACAGATACGCAGTATTTT. Its translation: CASSEESVGAGTDTQYF.

This clone has just a few counts. The DNA for the CDR3 is TGTGCCAGCAGCAAGGGGAGGAGGGTTAGCACAGATACGCAGTATTTT. Translation: CASSKGRRVSTDTQYF. V gene TRBV21-1 combines with J gene TRBJ2-3; no DNA check was done on the table's D call, TRBD2. TRBV21-1 is labeled a pseudogene. This CDR3 is built from 16 residues.

This clone was seen a few times. J is TRBJ2-1 and V is TRBV5-1, with TRBD1 identical over 8 bases. With V trimmed by 0 bases and J by 2 bases, 1 base remained unmatched. This CDR3 is built from 15 residues. CDR1 and CDR2 from the germline V gene are SGHRS and YFSETQ. The CDR3 sequence is CASSLGQGPYNEQFF. CDR3 in DNA: TGCGCCAGCAGCTTGGGACAGGGGCCCTACAATGAGCAGTTCTTC.

The rearrangement links TRBV29-1 to TRBJ1-1; D is unclear. The germline CDR1 and CDR2 sequences are SQVTM and ANQGSEA. V was shortened by 0 bases and J by 1 base, with 15 bases between the two germline ends. This CDR3 is built from 16 residues. CDR3: CSVEDRLAGQNTEAFF. CDR3 sequence (DNA): TGCAGCGTTGAAGATAGGTTGGCAGGCCAGAACACTGAAGCTTTCTTT.

The gene calls are TRBV2 and TRBJ1-3; 7 bases are shared with TRBD1. After removal of 7 bases from V and 0 bases from J, the junction contained 9 bases not matched to a gene. This CDR3 spans 16 amino acids. The V gene's germline CDR1 is SNHLY and CDR2 FYNNEI. The CDR3 spells CASNTGDALSGNTIYF. DNA for the CDR3: TGTGCCAGCAACACAGGGGACGCCCTCTCTGGAAACACCATATATTTT.

This clone occurred a few times. In DNA form, the CDR3 reads TGTGCCAGCAGTTATGGAGGGTCGGTAGGCGGGGAGCTGTTTTTT. It specifies CASSYGGSVGGELFF. The rearrangement links TRBV27 to TRBJ2-2, with D maybe TRBD2 (6 bases). V was cut by 4 bases and J by 7 bases, with 16 bases left in between. The germline V gene has CDR1 MNHEY and CDR2 SMNVEV (reference sequence). The CDR3 covers 15 residues.

This chain joins TRBV5-1 and TRBJ2-7; 7 nucleotides line up with TRBD1. This CDR3 is built from 15 residues. The germline V gene has CDR1 SGHRS and CDR2 YFSETQ. Trimming cost V 4 bases and J 4 bases; bases outside gene matches: 11. CDR3 coding DNA: TGCGCCAGCAGCACTGGACAGGACGGAGTGTACGAGCAGTACTTC. This codes for CASSTGQDGVYEQYF.

V usage is TRBV15 and J usage is TRBJ2-4, with TRBD2 identical over 9 bases. The length of the CDR3 is 15 residues. The junction had 4 bases not matched to a gene; V was cut back by 1 base and J by 6 bases. Germline V lookup: CDR1 LNHNV, CDR2 YYDKDF (reference sequence). The CDR3 nucleotides are TGTGCCACCAGCAGAGGTAGCGGGAGAGGAAACATTCAGTACTTC. It codes for CATSRGSGRGNIQYF.

This clone appeared a few times. The chain joins TRBV11-2 to TRBJ2-1, with D possibly matching TRBD2 (5 bases). This CDR3 is built from 16 residues. CDR1 is SGHAT and CDR2 is FQNNGV in the germline V gene. Trimming pared 1 base from V and 3 bases from J, leaving 13 bases between. The CDR3 spells CASSLVSGGLYNEQFF. DNA for the CDR3: TGTGCCAGCAGCTTAGTTTCAGGAGGACTCTACAATGAGCAGTTCTTC.

The V call is TRBV19, the J call TRBJ1-5; D not certain. Per germline, CDR1 LNHDA and CDR2 SQIVND (reference sequence). Trimming left V 11 bases short and J 6 bases short, with 23 bases between. The CDR3 extends over 15 amino acids. The CDR3 reads CASSRQVRVGQPQHF. The DNA for the CDR3 is TGTGCCTCCTCGCGCCAGGTTAGGGTGGGTCAGCCCCAGCATTTT.

This clone was counted only a few times. The chain is built from TRBV5-4 and TRBJ1-4; D is undetermined. Germline CDR1 SGHNT, CDR2 YYREEE (reference sequence). Trimming cost V 4 bases and J 4 bases, with 17 bases left between them. The CDR3 runs 16 residues. CDR3 bases: TGTGCCAGCAGCCAAGATCGGCAAAGCTTTAATGAAAAACTGTTTTTT. This gives the protein CASSQDRQSFNEKLFF.

The V gene is TRBV5-1, the J gene TRBJ2-3, with D unclear. Per the germline V gene, CDR1 is SGHRS and CDR2 is YFSETQ. V lost 0 bases and J 2 bases, leaving 7 bases between the germline ends. The CDR3 is 14 amino acids. The CDR3 is CASSLDSPTDTQYF. CDR3 DNA sequence: TGCGCCAGCAGCTTGGACAGCCCCACAGATACGCAGTATTTT.

This clone occurred a few times. In the same sample, other DNA sequences code for this CDR3. V is TRBV5-5 and J is TRBJ2-5; a weak D match, TRBD2 (6 bases). Trimming removed 1 base from V and 4 bases from J, with 8 bases in between. This CDR3 region has 13 residues. Germline V lookup: CDR1 SGHKS, CDR2 YYEKEE (reference sequence). In nucleotides, the CDR3 is TGTGCCAGCAGCTTGTTCGGGGGAGAGACCCAGTACTTC. Its protein product is CASSLFGGETQYF. Based on the CDR3 plus reference TRBV5-5 and TRBJ2-5, the full variable domain is DAGVTQSPTHLIKTRGQQVTLRCSPISGHKSVSWYQQVLGQGPQFIFQYYEKEERGRGNFPDRFSARQFPNYSSELNVNALLLGDSALYLCASSLFGGETQYFGPGTRLLVL.

This clone was seen a handful of times. The chain carries TRBV7-6 and TRBJ2-7; 7 bases fit TRBD2. V dropped 0 bases and J dropped 2; count of bases not matched to a gene: 7. The CDR3 is made up of 16 amino acids. Germline CDR1 reads SGHVS; CDR2 reads FNYEAQ. CDR3 in amino acids: CASSLASLAEPYEQYF. The CDR3, as DNA: TGTGCCAGCAGCTTAGCGAGCCTAGCGGAACCCTACGAGCAGTACTTC. The entire variable domain, with the rest obtained from reference TRBV7-6 and TRBJ2-7, is as follows: GAGVSQSPRYKVTKRGQDVALRCDPISGHVSLYWYRQALGQGPEFLTYFNYEAQQDKSGLPNDRFSAERPEGSISTLTIQRTEQRDSAMYRCASSLASLAEPYEQYFGPGTRLTVT.

The sample holds a few counts of this clone. Additional DNA sequences in this sample encode the identical CDR3. The chain is built from TRBV18 and TRBJ2-3; perhaps TRBD1 as D (5 bases). The CDR3 is made up of 14 amino acids. Germline V gives CDR1 KGHSH, CDR2 LQKENI. Trimming took 2 bases from V and 0 from J, leaving 6 bases between them. For the CDR3, the DNA is TGTGCCAGCTCACCATCAGGGAGCACAGATACGCAGTATTTT. It specifies CASSPSGSTDTQYF.

This chain connects TRBV5-1 to TRBJ2-6; unclear D gene. The V end lost 7 bases, the J end lost 0 bases, and 8 bases lay between the germline ends. CDR3 length equals 14 residues. Germline lookup yields CDR1 SGHRS and CDR2 YFSETQ. The DNA for the CDR3 is TGCGCCAGCCAACTGAACTCTGGGGCCAACGTCCTGACTTTC. It translates to CASQLNSGANVLTF.

This clone was detected only a few times. V gene TRBV9 combines with J gene TRBJ1-1, with TRBD1 as a possible D gene (5 bases). Between the trimmed V and J ends, which lost 4 bases and 2 bases, there was a span of 12 bases. Germline V lookup: CDR1 SGDLS, CDR2 YYNGEE. The CDR3 runs 14 residues. Here the CDR3 DNA reads TGTGCCAGCAGCCCTGTCAGGGAAAACACTGAAGCTTTCTTT. Encoded protein: CASSPVRENTEAFF.

The chain uses TRBV29-1 and TRBJ1-1, with D hard to call. The CDR3 runs to 11 residues. Looked up from germline, CDR1 is SQVTM and CDR2 is ANQGSEA. The V and J ends lost 6 bases and 1 base respectively, with 6 bases between them. The CDR3: CSVPRNTEAFF. The CDR3 nucleotides read TGCAGCGTACCACGGAACACTGAAGCTTTCTTT.

The chain links TRBV7-2 to TRBJ2-3, with no clear D. The CDR3 runs to 11 residues. Germline CDR1 and CDR2: SGHTA and FQGNSA. Trimming cost V 8 bases and J 4 bases, with 7 bases left between them. The CDR3 reads CASQNADTQYF. The CDR3 DNA reads as TGTGCCAGCCAAAACGCAGATACGCAGTATTTT.

The rearrangement joins TRBV12-5 to TRBJ1-5; 11 bases line up with TRBD1. The germline V gene encodes CDR1 LGHNT and CDR2 FRNRAP. The CDR3 extends over 13 amino acids. The CDR3 loop reads CSTGTGGYQPQHF. In nucleotides, the CDR3 is TGTTCTACCGGGACAGGGGGATATCAGCCCCAGCATTTT.

The chain uses TRBV28 and TRBJ2-4; D gene unclear. From germline, CDR1 is MDHEN and CDR2 SYDVKM. The CDR3 sequence is 16 residues long. V was pared by 2 bases and J by 0 bases, with 11 bases between. CDR3 nucleotide sequence: TGTGCCAGCAGTTTACCAGACCAGGCAGCCAAAAACATTCAGTACTTC. Its protein product is CASSLPDQAAKNIQYF.

This clone was recorded a few times. The V and J genes are TRBV14 and TRBJ2-7, with a tentative D call TRBD2 (5 bases). CDR3 length: 15 residues. The V gene lost 4 bases and the J gene lost 1 base, with 14 bases spanning the gap. Germline V gene data show CDR1 as SGHDN and CDR2 as FVKESK. As DNA, the CDR3 is TGTGCCAGCAGCCCTAGGGCGGGTGTTTCCTACGAGCAGTACTTC. Translated: CASSPRAGVSYEQYF.

This clone was seen ten or more times. The rearrangement uses TRBV7-9 and TRBJ2-7; D remains unclear. Germline V gives CDR1 SEHNR, CDR2 FQNEAQ (reference sequence). V lost 3 bases and J 5 bases, leaving 11 bases between the germline ends. The CDR3 has 13 residues. CDR3: CASSFPSPDEQYF. DNA of the CDR3: TGTGCCAGCAGCTTCCCATCCCCGGACGAGCAGTACTTC. Variable domain in full (rest from reference TRBV7-9 and TRBJ2-7): DTGVSQNPRHKITKRGQNVTFRCDPISEHNRLYWYRQTLGQGPEFLTYFQNEAQLEKSRLLSDRFSAERPKGSFSTLEIQRTEQGDSAMYLCASSFPSPDEQYFGPGTRLTVT.

The V call is TRBV7-9, the J call TRBJ1-4; possible D gene TRBD1, 5 bases. Germline V lookup: CDR1 SEHNR, CDR2 FQNEAQ (reference sequence). The CDR3 has 14 residues. Between the trimmed V and J ends, which lost 6 bases and 0 bases, there was a span of 8 bases. Written as DNA, the CDR3 is TGTGCCAGCAGTCAGGGCACAACTAATGAAAAACTGTTTTTT. This gives the protein CASSQGTTNEKLFF. Drawing the rest from reference TRBV7-9 and TRBJ1-4, the complete variable domain is DTGVSQNPRHKITKRGQNVTFRCDPISEHNRLYWYRQTLGQGPEFLTYFQNEAQLEKSRLLSDRFSAERPKGSFSTLEIQRTEQGDSAMYLCASSQGTTNEKLFFGSGTQLSVL.

In the case of this clone: A much larger clone is a single base away; this may be a read error. The V gene is TRBV7-8, the J gene TRBJ1-1; D is ambiguous. This CDR3 has 13 amino acids. CDR1 is SGHVS and CDR2 is FQNEAQ in the germline V gene. The ends were cut back, 2 bases at V and 0 bases at J, with 4 bases in the middle. The CDR3 nucleotides are TGTGCCAGCAGCTTACACATGAACACTGAAGCTTTCTTT. It translates to CASSLHMNTEAFF.

This clone was counted many times. The chain's CDR3 is CARARAYNEQFF. In DNA, the CDR3 is TGTGCCAGAGCACGAGCATACAATGAGCAGTTCTTC. This chain links TRBV2 with TRBJ2-1, with D unresolved. CDR3 length equals 12 residues. CDR1 SNHLY and CDR2 FYNNEI come from the germline V gene. With 9 bases removed from V and 4 bases from J, the gap between germline ends came to 10 bases.

Only a few counts were recorded for this clone. V usage is TRBV6-4 and J usage is TRBJ2-3, with TRBD2 as a possible D gene (6 bases). Germline V gene data show CDR1 as MRHNA and CDR2 as SNTAGT. Trimming took 6 bases from V and 6 from J, leaving 13 bases between them. CDR3 length equals 13 residues. The CDR3 bases are TGTGCCAGCAGCCCCGGGGGAAGGGATACGCAGTATTTT. The encoded protein is CASSPGGRDTQYF.

The rearrangement links TRBV4-2 to TRBJ1-2; D gene unclear. This CDR3 has 16 amino acids. Trimming removed 0 bases at V and 4 bases at J, with 15 bases between. Looked up from germline, CDR1 is LGHNA and CDR2 is YNFKEQ. The CDR3 region is CASSQDQVSIIYGYTF. The CDR3, as DNA: TGTGCCAGCAGCCAAGATCAGGTTTCGATAATCTATGGCTACACCTTC.

In this sample, this clone turned up a few times. This sequence joins TRBV4-1 and TRBJ2-7; D not resolved. Trimming cost V 4 bases and J 7 bases, with 20 bases left between them. The germline V gene has CDR1 MGHRA and CDR2 YSYEKL. This CDR3 is 15 amino acids long. Written as DNA, the CDR3 is TGCGCCAGCAGCCCCATGGGCCCCTCCGCCTTTGAGCAGTACTTC. This translates into CASSPMGPSAFEQYF.